This TCR beta chain was captured in a study of blood T cell repertoires in COVID-19. V was shortened by 0 bases and J by 7 bases, with 22 bases between the two germline ends. The CDR3 extends over 17 amino acids. Looked up from germline, CDR1 is PRHDT and CDR2 is FYEKMQ (reference sequence). Method: immunoSEQ multiplex PCR; TCRdb's copy keeps in-frame clones and lacks some. The top ten hold less than 20% of the sample, which has more than 250,000 clones, roughly 90% seen once. The receptor's source is a woman aged 25 to 39 who had recovered from COVID-19. Sequenced: PBMCs or T cells enriched from blood (not recorded which). The rearrangement joins TRBV13 to TRBJ2-7; unclear D gene. CDR3 in amino acids: CASSLGPRWVDSKEQYF. Written as DNA, the CDR3 is TGTGCCAGCAGCTTAGGCCCACGGTGGGTAGACTCAAAAGAGCAGTACTTC.